This T cell receptor beta chain was captured in a study of blood T cell repertoires in COVID-19. On the study more broadly: From the United States, Italy and Spain came samples of acute and convalescent COVID-19. T cells, B-cell-depleted T cells, or PBMCs provided the cDNA or gDNA that served as material.

Study processing details: Estimation of nucleated cell counts relied on the amplification of reference gene primers. Sequencing was performed with immunoSEQ multiplex PCR; in TCRdb, only in-frame clones are kept and a portion is missing. V, J and clone size were drawn from that table, and D and trimming were deduced from the DNA. The data hold approximately 190,000 clones, with about 81% observed a single time. This CDR3 spans 16 amino acids. V gave up 7 bases and J gave up 4 bases, with 20 bases separating them. Germline V gene sequence: CDR1 LNHDA, CDR2 SQIVND (reference sequence). The chain joins TRBV19 to TRBJ1-5, with D possibly being TRBD1 (6 bases). This TCR was sampled from a man aged 30-40 years with active or convalescent COVID-19. Specimen: peripheral blood. Here the CDR3 DNA reads TGTGCCAGTACCTCCGGGCAGGGGCGTTCGAATCAGCCCCAGCATTTT. Residues: CASTSGQGRSNQPQHF.